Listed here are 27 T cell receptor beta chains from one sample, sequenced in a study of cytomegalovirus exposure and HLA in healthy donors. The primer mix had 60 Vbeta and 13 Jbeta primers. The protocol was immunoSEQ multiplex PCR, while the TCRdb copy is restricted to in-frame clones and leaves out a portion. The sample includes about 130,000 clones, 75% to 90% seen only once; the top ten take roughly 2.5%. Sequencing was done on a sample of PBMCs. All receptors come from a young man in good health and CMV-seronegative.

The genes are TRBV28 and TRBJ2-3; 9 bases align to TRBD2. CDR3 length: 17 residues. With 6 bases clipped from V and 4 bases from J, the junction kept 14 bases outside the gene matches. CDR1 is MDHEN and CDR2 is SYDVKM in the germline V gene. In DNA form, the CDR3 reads TGTGCCAGCAGCCCTGCCCAGGCGGGAGGGCCCGCAGATACGCAGTATTTT. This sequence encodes CASSPAQAGGPADTQYF.

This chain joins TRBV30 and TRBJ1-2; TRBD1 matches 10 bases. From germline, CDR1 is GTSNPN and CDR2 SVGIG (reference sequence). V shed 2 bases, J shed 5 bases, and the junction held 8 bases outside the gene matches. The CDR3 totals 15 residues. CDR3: CAWSRRRTGGYGYTF. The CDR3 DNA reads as TGTGCCTGGAGTCGACGACGGACAGGGGGATATGGCTACACCTTC.

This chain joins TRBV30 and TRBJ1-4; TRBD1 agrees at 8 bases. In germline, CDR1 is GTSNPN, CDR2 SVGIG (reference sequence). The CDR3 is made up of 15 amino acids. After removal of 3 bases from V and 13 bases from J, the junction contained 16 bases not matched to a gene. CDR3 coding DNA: TGTGCCTGGAGCCCAACCAGGGACAGGCCTGGTAGACTGTTTTTT. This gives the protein CAWSPTRDRPGRLFF.

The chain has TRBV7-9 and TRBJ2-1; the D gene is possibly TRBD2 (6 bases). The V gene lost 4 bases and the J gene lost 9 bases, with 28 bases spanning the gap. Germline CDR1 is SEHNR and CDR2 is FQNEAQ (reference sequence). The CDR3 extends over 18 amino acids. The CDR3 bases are TGTGCCAGCAGCTCTAGCGAAATTGGACTCTCTGATTTTGGTGAGCAGTTCTTC. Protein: CASSSSEIGLSDFGEQFF.

CDR3 residues: CASRGQGMVRNQPQHF. The CDR3, as DNA: TGTGCCAGCAGGGGACAGGGGATGGTACGTAATCAGCCCCAGCATTTT. The chain couples TRBV2 to TRBJ1-5; 10 nucleotides agree with TRBD1. The V and J ends lost 6 bases and 4 bases, in that order; junction bases with no gene match: 9. Germline V gives CDR1 SNHLY, CDR2 FYNNEI. The CDR3 loop spans 16 amino acids.

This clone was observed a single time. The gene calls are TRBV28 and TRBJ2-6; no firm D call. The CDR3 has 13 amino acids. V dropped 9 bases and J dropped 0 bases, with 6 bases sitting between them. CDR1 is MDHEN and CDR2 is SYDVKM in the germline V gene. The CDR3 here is CASLSSGANVLTF. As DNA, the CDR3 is TGTGCCAGTCTGAGCTCTGGGGCCAACGTCCTGACTTTC.

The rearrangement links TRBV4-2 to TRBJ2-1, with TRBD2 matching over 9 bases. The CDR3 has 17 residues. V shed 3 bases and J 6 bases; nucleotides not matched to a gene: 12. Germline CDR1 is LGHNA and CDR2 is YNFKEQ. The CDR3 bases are TGTGCCAGCAGCCAGGCCCCTTTAGCGGGAGACGGCAATGAGCAGTTCTTC. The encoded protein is CASSQAPLAGDGNEQFF.

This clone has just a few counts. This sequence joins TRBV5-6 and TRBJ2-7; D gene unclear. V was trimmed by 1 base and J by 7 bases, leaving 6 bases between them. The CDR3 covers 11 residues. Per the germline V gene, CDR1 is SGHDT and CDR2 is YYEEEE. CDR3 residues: CASSLNREQYF. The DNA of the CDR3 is TGTGCCAGCAGCTTGAATCGGGAGCAGTACTTC.

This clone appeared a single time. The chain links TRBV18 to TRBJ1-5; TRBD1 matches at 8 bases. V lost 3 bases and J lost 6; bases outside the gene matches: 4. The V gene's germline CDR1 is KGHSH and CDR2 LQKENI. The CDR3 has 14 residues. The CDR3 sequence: CASSPGQGFQPQHF. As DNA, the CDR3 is TGTGCCAGCTCACCCGGACAGGGCTTTCAGCCCCAGCATTTT.

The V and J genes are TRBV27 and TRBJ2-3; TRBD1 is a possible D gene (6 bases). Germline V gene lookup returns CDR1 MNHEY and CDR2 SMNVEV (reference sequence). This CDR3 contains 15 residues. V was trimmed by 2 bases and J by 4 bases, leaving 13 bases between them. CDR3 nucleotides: TGTGCCAGCAGTTTAGGGCAGGGGTCGGCAGATACGCAGTATTTT. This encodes CASSLGQGSADTQYF.

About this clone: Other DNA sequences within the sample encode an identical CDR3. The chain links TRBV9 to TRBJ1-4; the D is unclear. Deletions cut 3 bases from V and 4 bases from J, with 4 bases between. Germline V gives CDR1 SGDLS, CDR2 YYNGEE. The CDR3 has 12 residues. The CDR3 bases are TGTGCCAGCAGCGGACTTAATGAAAAACTGTTTTTT. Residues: CASSGLNEKLFF.

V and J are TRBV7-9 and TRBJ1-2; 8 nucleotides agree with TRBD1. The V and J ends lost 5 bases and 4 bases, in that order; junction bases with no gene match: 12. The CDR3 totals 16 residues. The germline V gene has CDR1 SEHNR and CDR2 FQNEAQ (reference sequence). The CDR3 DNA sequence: TGTGCCAGCAGCCCGGCTACAGGGGGTGTAATCTATGGCTACACCTTC. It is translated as CASSPATGGVIYGYTF.

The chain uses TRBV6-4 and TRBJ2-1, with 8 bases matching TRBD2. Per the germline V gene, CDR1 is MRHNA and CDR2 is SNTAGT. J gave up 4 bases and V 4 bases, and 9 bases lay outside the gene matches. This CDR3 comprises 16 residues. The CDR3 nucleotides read TGTGCCAGCAGTGCCGCCGGGGGGGGCAGTTACAATGAGCAGTTCTTC. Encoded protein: CASSAAGGGSYNEQFF.

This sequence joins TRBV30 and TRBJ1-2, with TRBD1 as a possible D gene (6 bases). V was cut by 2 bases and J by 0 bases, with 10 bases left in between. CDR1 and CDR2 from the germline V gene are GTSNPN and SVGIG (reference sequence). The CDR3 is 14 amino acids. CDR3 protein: CAWSPGQSNYGYTF. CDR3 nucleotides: TGTGCCTGGAGTCCCGGACAGTCTAACTATGGCTACACCTTC.

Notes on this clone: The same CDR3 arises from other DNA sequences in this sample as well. The CDR3 reads CASSWGTSGDNEQFF. CDR3 sequence (DNA): TGTGCCAGCAGTTGGGGGACTAGCGGAGACAATGAGCAGTTCTTC. The J gene is TRBJ2-1, the V gene TRBV27; 11 bases are a match to TRBD2. This CDR3 spans 15 amino acids. V shed 4 bases, J shed 5 bases, and the junction held 4 bases outside the gene matches. Per germline, CDR1 MNHEY and CDR2 SMNVEV (reference sequence).

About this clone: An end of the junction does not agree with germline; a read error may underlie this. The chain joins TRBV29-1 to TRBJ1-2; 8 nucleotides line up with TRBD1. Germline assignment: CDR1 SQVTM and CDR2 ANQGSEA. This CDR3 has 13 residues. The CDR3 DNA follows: TGCAGCGACGGACAGGGTTTCTATGATGGCTACCCCTTC. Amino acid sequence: CSDGQGFYDGYPF.

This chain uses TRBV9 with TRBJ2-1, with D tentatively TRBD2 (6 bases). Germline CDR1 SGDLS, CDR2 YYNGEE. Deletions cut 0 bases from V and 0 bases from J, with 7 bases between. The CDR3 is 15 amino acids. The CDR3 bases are TGTGCCAGCAGCGTAGGTAGCGGCTCCTACAATGAGCAGTTCTTC. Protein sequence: CASSVGSGSYNEQFF.

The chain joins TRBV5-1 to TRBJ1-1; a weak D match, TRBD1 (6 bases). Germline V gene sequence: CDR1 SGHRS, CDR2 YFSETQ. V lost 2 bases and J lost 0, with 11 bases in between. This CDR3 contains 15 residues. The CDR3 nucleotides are TGCGCCAGCAGCTTTACAGGGACGGTGAACACTGAAGCTTTCTTT. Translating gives CASSFTGTVNTEAFF.

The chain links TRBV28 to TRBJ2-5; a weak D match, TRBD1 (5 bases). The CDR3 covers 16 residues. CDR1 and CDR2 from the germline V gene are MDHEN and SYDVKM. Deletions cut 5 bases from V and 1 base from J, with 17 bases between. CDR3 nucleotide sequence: TGTGCCAGCAGTAATCCGACAGTTTGGGGCCAAGAGACCCAGTACTTC. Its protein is CASSNPTVWGQETQYF.

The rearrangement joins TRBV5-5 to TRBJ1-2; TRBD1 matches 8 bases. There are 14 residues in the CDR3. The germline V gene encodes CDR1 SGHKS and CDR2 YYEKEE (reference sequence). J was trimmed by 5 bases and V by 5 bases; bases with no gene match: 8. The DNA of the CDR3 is TGTGCCAGCAGTCCACAGGGGGGAGGTTATGGCTACACCTTC. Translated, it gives CASSPQGGGYGYTF.

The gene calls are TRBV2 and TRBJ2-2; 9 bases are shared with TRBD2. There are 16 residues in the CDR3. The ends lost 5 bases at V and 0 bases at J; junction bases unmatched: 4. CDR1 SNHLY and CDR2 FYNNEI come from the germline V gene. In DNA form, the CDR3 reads TGTGCCAGCAGTTTGACTAGCGGTTCGAACACCGGGGAGCTGTTTTTT. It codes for CASSLTSGSNTGELFF.

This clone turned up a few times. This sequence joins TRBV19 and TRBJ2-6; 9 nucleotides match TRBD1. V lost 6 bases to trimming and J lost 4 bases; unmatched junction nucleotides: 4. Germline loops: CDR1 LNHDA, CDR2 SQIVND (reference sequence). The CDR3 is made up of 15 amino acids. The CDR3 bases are TGTGCCAGTAGGGACAGGGGACAAGGGGCCAACGTCCTGACTTTC. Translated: CASRDRGQGANVLTF.

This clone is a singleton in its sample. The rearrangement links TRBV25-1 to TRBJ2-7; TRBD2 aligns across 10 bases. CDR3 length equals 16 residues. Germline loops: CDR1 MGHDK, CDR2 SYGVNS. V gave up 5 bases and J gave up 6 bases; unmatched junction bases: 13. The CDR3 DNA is TGTGCCAGCAGTCTACAAGTGGGGTTAGCGGGGGGCGAGCAGTACTTC. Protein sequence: CASSLQVGLAGGEQYF.

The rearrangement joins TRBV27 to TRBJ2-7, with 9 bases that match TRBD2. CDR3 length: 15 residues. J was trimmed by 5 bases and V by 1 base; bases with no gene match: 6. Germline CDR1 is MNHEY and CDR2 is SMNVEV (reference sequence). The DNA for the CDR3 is TGTGCCAGCAGTTTATGGGCGGGAGGGGGGGACGAGCAGTACTTC. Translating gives CASSLWAGGGDEQYF.

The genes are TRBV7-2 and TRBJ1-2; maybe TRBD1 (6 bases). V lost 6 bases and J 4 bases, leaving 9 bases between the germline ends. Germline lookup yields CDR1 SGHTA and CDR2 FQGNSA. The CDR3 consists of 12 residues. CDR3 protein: CASRLTGYGYTF. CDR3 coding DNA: TGTGCCAGCAGACTGACAGGCTATGGCTACACCTTC.

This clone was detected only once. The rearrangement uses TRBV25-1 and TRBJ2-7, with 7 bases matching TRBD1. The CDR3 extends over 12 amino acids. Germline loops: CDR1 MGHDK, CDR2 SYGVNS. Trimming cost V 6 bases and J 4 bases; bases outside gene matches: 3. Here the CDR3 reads CASSRDRYEQYF. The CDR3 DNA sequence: TGTGCCAGCAGCCGGGACAGATACGAGCAGTACTTC.

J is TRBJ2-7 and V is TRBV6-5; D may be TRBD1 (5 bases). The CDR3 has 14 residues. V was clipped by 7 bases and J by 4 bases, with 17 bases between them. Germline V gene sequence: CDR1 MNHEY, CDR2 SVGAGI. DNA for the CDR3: TGTGCCAGCACTGGTGACAGTCGCTCTTACGAGCAGTACTTC. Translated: CASTGDSRSYEQYF.